This entry describes one T cell receptor (beta chain). The sample is drawn from a study of T cell responses to AZD1222 COVID-19 vaccine. Study details: Some second doses came at about 4 weeks and others at about 12 weeks; these were pooled.

Sequencing was performed with immunoSEQ multiplex PCR; in TCRdb, only in-frame clones are kept and a portion is missing. In the table there are about 120,000 clones, around nine tenths of which are singletons. The CDR3 has 15 amino acids. The germline CDR1 and CDR2 sequences are MDHEN and SYDVKM. V lost 5 bases and J lost 7; bases outside the gene matches: 12. This clonotype was obtained from an adult in good health. Sequenced material: peripheral blood, taken on day 0 of AZD1222 vaccination. J is TRBJ1-2 and V is TRBV28, with 8 bases that match TRBD1. The DNA for the CDR3 is TGTGCCAGCAGTCACGGGGACAGGCCCCTGGGTGGCTACACCTTC. Residues: CASSHGDRPLGGYTF.